This T cell receptor (beta chain) was identified in a study of T cells in Graves' hyperthyroidism and ophthalmopathy. Amplification yielded TCR beta CDR3 regions, with RNA transcripts as the source. Using the HTBI primer set, a first-round RT-PCR was run on the TCR CDR3. TCRdb called the multiplex PCR reads again in MiXCR, with one record for every CDR3 protein. The table shows a few hundred thousand distinct CDR3 sequences, with more than 45% occurring only once. Germline lookup yields CDR1 SGHRS and CDR2 YFSETQ. Unmatched junction bases numbered 10, after V lost 4 bases and J lost 4 bases. CDR3 length equals 15 residues. The sample holds many counts of this clonotype.

The receptor's source is a woman between 18 and 29 years old with Graves' hyperthyroidism. Sequencing used peripheral blood or thyroid tissue (not recorded which). V gene TRBV5-1 combines with J gene TRBJ2-7, with 8 bases fitting TRBD2. CDR3: CASSPPGREEYEQYF. The CDR3 DNA sequence: TGCGCCAGCAGCCCCCCTGGGCGGGAGGAATACGAGCAGTACTTC.